Reported below is one T cell receptor (beta chain). CDR3 size: 17 residues. V lost 0 bases to trimming and J lost 4 bases; unmatched junction nucleotides: 5. The germline CDR1 and CDR2 sequences are ENHRY and SYGVKD. The data belong to a study of control samples from healthy donors and cancer patients. Method: immunoSEQ multiplex PCR; TCRdb's copy keeps in-frame clones and lacks some. The data show about 120,000 clones, with 88% seen just once and approximately 2.3% held by the top ten. The gene calls are TRBV10-3 and TRBJ2-3; TRBD2 matches at 12 bases. This receptor was taken from a woman aged 70-85 years in good health. Sequenced material: blood. The CDR3 DNA follows: TGTGCCATCAGTGAGTCCCCTAGCGGGGGGGGAGCAGATACGCAGTATTTT. The encoded protein is CAISESPSGGGADTQYF.